This T cell receptor (beta chain) was found in a study of T cells in Graves' hyperthyroidism and ophthalmopathy. This clonotype was found many times. Amplification of TCR beta CDR3 regions used RNA as the template. HTBI primers were used for first-round RT-PCR of the TCR CDR3. TCRdb re-called the multiplex PCR reads through MiXCR, storing one row per CDR3 protein. The sample lists 350,000 to 400,000 distinct CDR3 sequences; approximately 20% were seen once. Germline assignment: CDR1 MNHNS and CDR2 SASEGT. The CDR3 contains 11 residues. V lost 2 bases and J 6 bases, leaving 1 base between the germline ends.

J is TRBJ2-2 and V is TRBV6-1; unclear D gene. The sample comprised blood. This receptor was identified in a woman younger than 30 with Graves' hyperthyroidism. The DNA for the CDR3 is TGTGCCAGCAGTGAATCCGGGGAGCTGTTTTTT. It specifies CASSESGELFF.